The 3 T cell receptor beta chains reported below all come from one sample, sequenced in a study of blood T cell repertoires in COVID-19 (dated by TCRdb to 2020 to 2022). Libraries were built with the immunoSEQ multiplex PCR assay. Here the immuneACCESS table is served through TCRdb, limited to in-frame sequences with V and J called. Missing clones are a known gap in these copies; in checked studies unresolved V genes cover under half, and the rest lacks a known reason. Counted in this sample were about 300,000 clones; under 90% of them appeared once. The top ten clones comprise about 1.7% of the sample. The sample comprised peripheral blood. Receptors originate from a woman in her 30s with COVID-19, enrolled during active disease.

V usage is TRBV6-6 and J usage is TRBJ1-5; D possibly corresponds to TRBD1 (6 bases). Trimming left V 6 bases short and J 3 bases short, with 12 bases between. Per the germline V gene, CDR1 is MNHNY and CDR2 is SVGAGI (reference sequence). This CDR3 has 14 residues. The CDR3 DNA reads TGTGCCAGCAGCCAGGACAGATTCAATCAGCCCCAGCATTTT. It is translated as CASSQDRFNQPQHF.

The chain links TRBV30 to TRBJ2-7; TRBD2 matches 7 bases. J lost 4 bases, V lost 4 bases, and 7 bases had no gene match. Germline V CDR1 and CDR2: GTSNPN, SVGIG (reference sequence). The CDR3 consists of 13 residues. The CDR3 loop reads CAWITPGGYEQYF. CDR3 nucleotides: TGTGCCTGGATTACTCCGGGGGGATACGAGCAGTACTTC.

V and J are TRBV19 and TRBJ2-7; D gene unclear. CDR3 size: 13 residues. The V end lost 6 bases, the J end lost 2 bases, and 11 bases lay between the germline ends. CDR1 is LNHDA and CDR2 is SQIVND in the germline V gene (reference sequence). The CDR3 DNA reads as TGTGCCAGTAGATTCGCACCTACCTACGAGCAGTACGTC. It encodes CASRFAPTYEQYV.